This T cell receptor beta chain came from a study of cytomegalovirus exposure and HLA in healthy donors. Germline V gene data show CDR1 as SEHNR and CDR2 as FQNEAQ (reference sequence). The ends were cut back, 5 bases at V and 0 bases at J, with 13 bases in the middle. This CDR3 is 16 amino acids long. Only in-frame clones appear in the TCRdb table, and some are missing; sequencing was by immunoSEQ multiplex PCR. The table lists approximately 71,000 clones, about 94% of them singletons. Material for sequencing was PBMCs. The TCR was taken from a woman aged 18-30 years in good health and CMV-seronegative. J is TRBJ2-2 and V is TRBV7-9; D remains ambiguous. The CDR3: CASSPSANANTGELFF. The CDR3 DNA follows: TGTGCCAGCAGCCCGAGCGCCAACGCGAACACCGGGGAGCTGTTTTTT.